This entry concerns a single T cell receptor beta chain. The data derive from a study of blood T cells in healthy people across ages. Using a J-beta primer mix together with a sample-barcoded 5' primer, a second PCR was run for about 7 to 12 cycles. MiXCR, applied by TCRdb to the 5' RACE reads, yields one record per CDR3 protein. The sample carries 890,000 or so distinct CDR3 sequences, approximately 65% recorded once. The germline V gene has CDR1 MNHEY and CDR2 SMNVEV (reference sequence). V dropped 4 bases and J dropped 2 bases, with 12 bases sitting between them. The CDR3 consists of 15 residues. Source material: blood. This sequence originates from a man aged 30 to 39 in good health. This sequence joins TRBV27 and TRBJ1-5; weak D call: TRBD1 (5 bases). DNA of the CDR3: TGTGCCAGCAGTTCGTTTGGGGCCGGCAATCAGCCCCAGCATTTT. It yields the protein CASSSFGAGNQPQHF.